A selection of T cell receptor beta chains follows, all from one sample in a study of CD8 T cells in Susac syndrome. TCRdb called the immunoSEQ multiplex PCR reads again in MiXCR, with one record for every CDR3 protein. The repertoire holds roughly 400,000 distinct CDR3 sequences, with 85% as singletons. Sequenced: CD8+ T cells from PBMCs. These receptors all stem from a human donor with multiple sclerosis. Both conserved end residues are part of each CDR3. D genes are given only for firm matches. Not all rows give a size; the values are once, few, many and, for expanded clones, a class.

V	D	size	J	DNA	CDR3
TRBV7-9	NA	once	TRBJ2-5	TGTGCCAGCAGCCAGGACGGAACCCAAGAGACCCAGTACTTC	CASSQDGTQETQYF
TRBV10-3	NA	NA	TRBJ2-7	TGTGCCATCAGTGATCATAAAGCACTCTACGAGCAGTACTTC	CAISDHKALYEQYF
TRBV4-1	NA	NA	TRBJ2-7	TGCGCCAGCAGCCAATCGGCGTTCGCGAACGAGCAGTACTTC	CASSQSAFANEQYF
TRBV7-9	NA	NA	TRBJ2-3	TGTGCCAGCAGCCCACGGACGGGAGAGACTCGCACAGATACGCAGTATTTT	CASSPRTGETRTDTQYF
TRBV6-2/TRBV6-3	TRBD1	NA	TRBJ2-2	TGTGCCAGCATTAGGGACAGCCTGGGCGGGGAGCTGTTTTTT	CASIRDSLGGELFF
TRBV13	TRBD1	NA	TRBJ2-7	TGTGCCAGCAGTTTAGGGACAGGGGGCGAGCAGTACTTC	CASSLGTGGEQYF
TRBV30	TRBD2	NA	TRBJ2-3	TGTGCCTGGAGGGACTTAGCGGGAGGGCAGGATACGCAGTATTTT	CAWRDLAGGQDTQYF
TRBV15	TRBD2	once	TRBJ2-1	TGTGCCACCAGCAGAGATATTGGACTAGCGTCATTTTCCTACAATGAGCAGTTCTTC	CATSRDIGLASFSYNEQFF
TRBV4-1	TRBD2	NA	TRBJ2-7	TGCGCCAGCAGCCAAGTAGGGACTAGCGGGATTTACGAGCAGTACTTC	CASSQVGTSGIYEQYF
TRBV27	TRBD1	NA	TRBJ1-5	TGTGCCAGCAGTCCCTCTCCCCGACAGGGGCTACGGCCCCAGCATTTT	CASSPSPRQGLRPQHF
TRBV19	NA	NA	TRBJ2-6	TGTGCCAGTAGTATAGGGGTTGGGGCCAACGTCCTGACTTTC	CASSIGVGANVLTF
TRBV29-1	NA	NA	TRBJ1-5	TGCAGCGTTGAGGTTGACGGGCAAGGCAATCAGCCCCAGCATTTT	CSVEVDGQGNQPQHF
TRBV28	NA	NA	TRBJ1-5	TGTGCAAGCAGCAGGGAGGGGAGCAATCAGCCCCAGCATTTT	CASSREGSNQPQHF
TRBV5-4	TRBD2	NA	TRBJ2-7	TGTGCCAGCAGTGCTAGCGGGAAGTACGAGCAGTACTTC	CASSASGKYEQYF
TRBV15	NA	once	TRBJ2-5	TGTGCCACCAGCTACCAGGAGGGGGTAGAGACCCAGTACTTC	CATSYQEGVETQYF
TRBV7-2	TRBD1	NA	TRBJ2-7	TGTGCCAGCAGCAACAGGGGTAGATCCGGGTCCGAGCAGTACTTC	CASSNRGRSGSEQYF
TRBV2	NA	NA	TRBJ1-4	TGTGCCAACATAGGAGGGGATGCAACTAATGAAAAACTGTTTTTT	CANIGGDATNEKLFF
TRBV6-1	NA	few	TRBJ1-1	TGTGCCAGCAGCTCACAGGGTGGTACTGAAGCTTTCTTT	CASSSQGGTEAFF
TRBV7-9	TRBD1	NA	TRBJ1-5	TGTGCCAGCAGCTCCAGGGGGGGGAGCAATCAGCCCCAGCATTTT	CASSSRGGSNQPQHF
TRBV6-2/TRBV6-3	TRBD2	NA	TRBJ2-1	TGTGCCAGCACCTCTTGGGGGGGTGAGCAGTTCTTC	CASTSWGGEQFF
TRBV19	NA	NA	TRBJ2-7	TGTGCCAGTAGTATAACACAGGAAGCCTACGAGCAGTACTTC	CASSITQEAYEQYF
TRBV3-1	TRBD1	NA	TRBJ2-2	TGTGCCAGCAGCCAAGCGACAGGGGGCACCGGGGAGCTGTTTTTT	CASSQATGGTGELFF
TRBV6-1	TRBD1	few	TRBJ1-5	TGTGCCAGCAGCCATTCGACAGGGGAAGATCAGCCCCAGCATTTT	CASSHSTGEDQPQHF
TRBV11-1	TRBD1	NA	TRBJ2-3	TGTGCCAGCAGCACCGGGACAGGGGGCGCAGATACGCAGTATTTT	CASSTGTGGADTQYF
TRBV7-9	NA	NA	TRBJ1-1	TGTGCCAGCAGCGGCCCGATGGGGTCTGGGACTGAAGCTTTCTTT	CASSGPMGSGTEAFF
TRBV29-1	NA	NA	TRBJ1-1	TGCAGCGCTCTCGACGGGAACACTGAAGCTTTCTTT	CSALDGNTEAFF
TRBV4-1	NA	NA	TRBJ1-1	TGCGCCAGCAGCCCTACCGCTGGCAGGTTGGACACTGAAGCTTTCTTT	CASSPTAGRLDTEAFF
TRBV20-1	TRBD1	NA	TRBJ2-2	TGCAGTGCTAAAAGACAGGGTTGGACCGGGGAGCTGTTTTTT	CSAKRQGWTGELFF
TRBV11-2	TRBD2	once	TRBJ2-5	TGTGCCAGCAGCTTAGATCTAGCGGGAGGACTCGGGGAGACCCAGTACTTC	CASSLDLAGGLGETQYF
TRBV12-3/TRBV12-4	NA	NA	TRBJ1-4	TGTGCCAGCAGTTTTTCGGCCTCCGGGACTAATGAAAAACTGTTTTTT	CASSFSASGTNEKLFF
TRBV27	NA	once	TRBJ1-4	TGTGCCAGCAGAACATCGTTGTGGAACGAAAAACTGTTTTTT	CASRTSLWNEKLFF
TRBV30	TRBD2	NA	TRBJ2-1	TGTGCCTGGAGTGAGCGGGAGGAGTCGTTCTTC	CAWSEREESFF
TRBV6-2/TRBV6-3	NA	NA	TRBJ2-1	TGTGCCAGCAGTTCCGACAGGTTCTACAATGAGCAGTTCTTC	CASSSDRFYNEQFF
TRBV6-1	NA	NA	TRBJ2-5	TGTGCCAGCAGTGAGCGGAGGGGGAGTGATGAGACCCAGTACTTC	CASSERRGSDETQYF
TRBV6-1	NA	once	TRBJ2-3	TGTGCCAGCATCCGGCCCACGGGGTTCACAGATACGCAGTATTTT	CASIRPTGFTDTQYF
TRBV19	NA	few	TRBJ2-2	TGTGCCAGTAGTTTAGACCTGAACACCGGGGAGCTGTTTTTT	CASSLDLNTGELFF
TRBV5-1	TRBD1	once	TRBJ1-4	TGCGCCAGCAGCATCCCACGGACAGGGGCAGCGTCTAATGAAAAACTGTTTTTT	CASSIPRTGAASNEKLFF
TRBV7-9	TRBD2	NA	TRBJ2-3	TGTGCCAGCAGCTTATCATCCAATCTAGCGGGAGGGGCCACAGATACGCAGTATTTT	CASSLSSNLAGGATDTQYF
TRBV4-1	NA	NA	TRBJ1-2	TGCGCCAGCAGCCCCGACAGCTACTATGGCTACACCTTC	CASSPDSYYGYTF
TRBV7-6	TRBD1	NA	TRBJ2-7	TGTGCCAGCAGCTCTGAACCCGGGACAGGGCCCGACGAGCAGTACTTC	CASSSEPGTGPDEQYF
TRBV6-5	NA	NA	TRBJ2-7	TGTGCCAGCAGTTACTCGAAGTCCGGGACGCGGCACTACGAGCAGTACTTC	CASSYSKSGTRHYEQYF
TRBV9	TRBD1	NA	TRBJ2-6	TGTGCCAGCAGCGTGGACAGGGAATTCTCTGGGGCCAACGTCCTGACTTTC	CASSVDREFSGANVLTF